What follows describes a single T cell receptor (beta chain). The sample comes from a study of blood T cell repertoires in COVID-19. V trimming: 4 bases; J trimming: 4 bases; junction bases outside the gene matches: 2. The germline CDR1 and CDR2 sequences are MRHNA and SNTAGT. The CDR3 is 13 residues long. Authors' methods: Estimation of nucleated cell counts relied on the amplification of reference gene primers. The assay was immunoSEQ multiplex PCR, and TCRdb's table has in-frame clones only and misses some. D and trimming were read from the DNA, whereas the V and J calls and clone size are those reported in that table. The sample has some 95,000 clones, around 81% seen once.

The chain is built from TRBV6-4 and TRBJ1-2; 8 bases align to TRBD1. Sequencing used peripheral blood. This clonotype was obtained from a man aged 50 or older who had recovered from COVID-19. CDR3 region: CASSADRGYGYTF. CDR3 in DNA: TGTGCCAGCAGTGCCGACAGGGGCTATGGCTACACCTTC.